This T cell receptor beta chain was identified during a study of T cell repertoires in cytomegalovirus infection. Note on this clonotype: Its target is unknown.

TCRdb re-derived calls from the reads in MiXCR, one entry per CDR3 protein. The sample includes a few hundred thousand distinct CDR3 sequences, more than 15% of them seen just once. Germline V gene sequence: CDR1 SGHAT, CDR2 FQNNGV. CDR3 size: 16 residues. V lost 3 bases to trimming and J lost 4 bases; unmatched junction nucleotides: 8. General observations from the study: The ex vivo response was dominated by HLA-C-restricted CMV-specific TCR beta clonotypes.

The material sequenced was CD8+ T cells from PBMCs. The sequence came from a human donor in good health (CMV status not recorded). Some clones in this sample may be carry-over from other donors' samples. The chain links TRBV11-2 to TRBJ1-5, with 8 nucleotides matching TRBD1. In nucleotides, the CDR3 is TGTGCCAGCAGCTTGCAGGGGGCTGGTAGGAATCAGCCCCAGCATTTT. It translates to CASSLQGAGRNQPQHF.